This T cell receptor (beta chain) was sequenced in a study of cytomegalovirus exposure and HLA in healthy donors. Study in general: Early on, a data release was issued that held approximately 78 million unique TCRs from HLA-typed donors. Findings and caveats of the study: Certain indistinguishable V segments, among them TRBV6-2 and TRBV6-3, were excluded. An observed cluster of highly shared sequence variants was recorded as a likely sequencing artifact.

The PCR employed 60 Vbeta primers together with 13 Jbeta primers. Authors' analysis steps: About 11 million of about 80 million unique TCR beta chains were shared, per a later count. Profiling relied on immunoSEQ multiplex PCR, and the TCRdb table lists in-frame clones only, not all of them. That table supplies the V and J calls and clone size; D and trimming were determined from the DNA. Here the sample spans 200,000 or so clones, 82% being singletons. V shed 4 bases and J 2 bases; nucleotides not matched to a gene: 4. The CDR3 extends over 14 amino acids. The V gene's germline CDR1 is LGHNA and CDR2 YSLEER. Remarks on this clone: Its specificity is unknown.

This chain joins TRBV4-3 and TRBJ2-7; 8 bases are shared with TRBD1. This sequence originates from a boy aged 2 to 9 in good health and CMV-seronegative. Sequencing was performed on PBMCs. CDR3 in DNA: TGCGCCAGCAGCCCGACAGGGGCGACCTACGAGCAGTACTTC. This codes for CASSPTGATYEQYF.